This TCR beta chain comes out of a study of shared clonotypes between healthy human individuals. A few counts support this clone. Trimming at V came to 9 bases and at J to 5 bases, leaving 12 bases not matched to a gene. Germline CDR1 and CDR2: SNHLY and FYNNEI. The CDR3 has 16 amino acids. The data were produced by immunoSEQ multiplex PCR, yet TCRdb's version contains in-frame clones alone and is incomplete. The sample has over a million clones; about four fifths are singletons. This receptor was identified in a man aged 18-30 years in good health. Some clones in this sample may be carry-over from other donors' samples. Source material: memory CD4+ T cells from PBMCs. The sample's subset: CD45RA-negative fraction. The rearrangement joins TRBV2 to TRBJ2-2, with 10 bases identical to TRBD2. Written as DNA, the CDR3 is TGTGCCAGTGTCGGGACTAGCGAATTTGTTACCGGGGAGCTGTTTTTT. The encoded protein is CASVGTSEFVTGELFF.